Listed below are T cell receptor beta chains from one sample, sequenced in a study of blood T cell repertoires in COVID-19. This table comes from immunoSEQ multiplex PCR, and its TCRdb copy is limited to in-frame clones, with some not included. The sample has roughly 140,000 clones; around 90% are singletons. Sequencing was carried out using peripheral blood. These TCRs come from a woman between 55 and 75 years old with active or convalescent COVID-19. Each CDR3 is given with its conserved first and last residue. Fields, in order: J gene, D gene, CDR3 length, clone size, V gene, CDR3 DNA, CDR3 protein. The D gene is left open where the match is weak. The size field is filled for only some rows; it gives once, few, many or a size class.

TRBJ2-2,NA,14,once,TRBV6-5,TGTGCCAGCAGTCTCGAGACGAACACCGGGGAGCTGTTTTTT,CASSLETNTGELFF
TRBJ2-3,TRBD1,13,few,TRBV6-4,TGTGCCAGCAGACCTACAGGGGCAGATACGCAGTATTTT,CASRPTGADTQYF
TRBJ2-5,NA,15,once,TRBV5-1,TGCGCCAGCAGAAGTGGGGCCCTGATCACAGAGACCCAGTACTTC,CASRSGALITETQYF
TRBJ2-7,TRBD2,16,NA,TRBV6-6,TGTGCCAGCAGCCTATCACAGCGGGGGGCCAACTACGAGCAGTACTTC,CASSLSQRGANYEQYF
TRBJ2-1,NA,16,NA,TRBV5-1,TGCGCCAGCAGCTTGGTAGGGGGGGTCTCCTACAATGAGCAGTTCTTC,CASSLVGGVSYNEQFF
TRBJ2-3,TRBD2,19,NA,TRBV7-6,TGTGCCAGCAGCCCGTCGGGGACTAGCGGATTCGGGAGCACAGATACGCAGTATTTT,CASSPSGTSGFGSTDTQYF
TRBJ2-7,NA,15,few,TRBV21-1,TGCTATAGCCAGCGGGGGGGAAGGAGCTCCTACGAGCAGTACTTC,CYSQRGGRSSYEQYF
TRBJ2-7,TRBD2,15,NA,TRBV5-1,TGCGCCAGCAGCCTGACTAGCGGGGGGATGGGCGAGCAGTACTTC,CASSLTSGGMGEQYF
TRBJ1-1,NA,13,NA,TRBV11-2,TGTGCCAGCACCGGACAGTCGAACACTGAAGCTTTCTTT,CASTGQSNTEAFF
TRBJ1-2,NA,13,NA,TRBV6-6,TGTGCCAGCAGTGAGGACAGCTTTTATGGCTACACCTTC,CASSEDSFYGYTF
TRBJ1-6,NA,15,few,TRBV7-6,TGTGCCAGCAGCTTCTCACAGGGACGGGGTTCACCCCTCCACTTT,CASSFSQGRGSPLHF
TRBJ1-2,NA,11,NA,TRBV2,TGTGCCAGCAGCAACAGGGATGGCTACACCTTC,CASSNRDGYTF
TRBJ1-1,TRBD1,13,once,TRBV29-1,TGCAGCGCCCGGACAGGGTTACGTTCTGAAGCTTTCTTT,CSARTGLRSEAFF
TRBJ1-3,NA,15,few,TRBV7-2,TGTGCCAGCAGCTCCTACAGTCAGACTGGAAACACCATATATTTT,CASSSYSQTGNTIYF
TRBJ1-2,TRBD1,14,NA,TRBV6-6,TGTGCCAGCAGTTACTCCGGGACAGTCTATGGCTACACCTTC,CASSYSGTVYGYTF
TRBJ1-6,TRBD1,13,NA,TRBV14,TGTGCCAGCAGCCAGACAGGGGGATCACCCCTCCACTTT,CASSQTGGSPLHF
TRBJ1-1,TRBD1,13,NA,TRBV2,TGTGCCAGCAGTGAGCAGGGGGGCACTGAAGCTTTCTTT,CASSEQGGTEAFF
TRBJ1-2,TRBD1,12,NA,TRBV5-1,TGCGCCAGTACGACAGGGGGCTATGGCTACACCTTC,CASTTGGYGYTF
TRBJ1-4,NA,15,NA,TRBV4-1,TGCGCCAGCAGCCAAGGACATTCAACTAATGAAAAACTGTTTTTT,CASSQGHSTNEKLFF
TRBJ2-3,NA,11,NA,TRBV2,TGTGCCAGCAAGGCGGGAGATACGCAGTATTTT,CASKAGDTQYF
TRBJ1-4,NA,18,once,TRBV4-3,TGCGCCAGCAGCCAAGATAGGGCCGGGAAAGCAACTAATGAAAAACTGTTTTTT,CASSQDRAGKATNEKLFF
TRBJ2-1,TRBD1,16,NA,TRBV3-1/TRBV3-2,TGTGCCAGCAGCCAAGAGGAGGACAGGGTTATCTATGAGCAGTTCTTC,CASSQEEDRVIYEQFF
TRBJ1-1,NA,14,NA,TRBV7-3,TGTGCCAGCAGCCTTGTGGGAGACAGGCGAGAAGCTTTCTTT,CASSLVGDRREAFF
TRBJ2-5,TRBD1,16,NA,TRBV2,TGTGCCAGCAGTGGCTCGGGACAGAAGTACCAAGAGACCCAGTACTTC,CASSGSGQKYQETQYF
TRBJ1-3,NA,14,NA,TRBV19,TGTGCCACCAGCGGGGCGATGGCTGGAAACACCATATATTTT,CATSGAMAGNTIYF
TRBJ2-7,TRBD1,15,NA,TRBV7-9,TGTGCCAGCAGCTCCCCGACAGGGATACCCTACGAGCAGTACTTC,CASSSPTGIPYEQYF
TRBJ2-7,NA,14,NA,TRBV6-2/TRBV6-3,TGTGCCAGCAGTTTTCGCAGGGAAGGTGGCGAGCAGTACTTC,CASSFRREGGEQYF
TRBJ1-1,TRBD1,13,NA,TRBV7-9,TGTGCCAGTCGAAGACAGGGCGACACTGAAGCTTTCTTT,CASRRQGDTEAFF
TRBJ2-3,TRBD2,15,NA,TRBV7-2,TGTGCCAGCAGCTCCGGGGGGGGCAACACAGATACGCAGTATTTT,CASSSGGGNTDTQYF
TRBJ1-5,NA,15,NA,TRBV3-1/TRBV3-2,TGTGCCAGCAGCCAAGAAGGCCGAGGGAGTCAGCCCCAGCATTTT,CASSQEGRGSQPQHF